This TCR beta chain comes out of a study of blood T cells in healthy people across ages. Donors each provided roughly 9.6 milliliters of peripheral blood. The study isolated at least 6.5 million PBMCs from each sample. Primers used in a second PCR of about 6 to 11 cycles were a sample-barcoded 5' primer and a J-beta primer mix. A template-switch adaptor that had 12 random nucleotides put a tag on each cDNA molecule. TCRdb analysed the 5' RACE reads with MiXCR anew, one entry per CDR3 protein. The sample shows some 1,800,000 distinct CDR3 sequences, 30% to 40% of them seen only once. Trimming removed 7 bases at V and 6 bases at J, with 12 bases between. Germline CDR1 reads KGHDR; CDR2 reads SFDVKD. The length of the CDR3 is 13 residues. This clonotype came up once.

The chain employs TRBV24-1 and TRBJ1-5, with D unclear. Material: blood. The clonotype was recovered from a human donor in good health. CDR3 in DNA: TGTGCCACCAGGGAGGGTCCCGGTCAGCCCCAGCATTTT. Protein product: CATREGPGQPQHF.